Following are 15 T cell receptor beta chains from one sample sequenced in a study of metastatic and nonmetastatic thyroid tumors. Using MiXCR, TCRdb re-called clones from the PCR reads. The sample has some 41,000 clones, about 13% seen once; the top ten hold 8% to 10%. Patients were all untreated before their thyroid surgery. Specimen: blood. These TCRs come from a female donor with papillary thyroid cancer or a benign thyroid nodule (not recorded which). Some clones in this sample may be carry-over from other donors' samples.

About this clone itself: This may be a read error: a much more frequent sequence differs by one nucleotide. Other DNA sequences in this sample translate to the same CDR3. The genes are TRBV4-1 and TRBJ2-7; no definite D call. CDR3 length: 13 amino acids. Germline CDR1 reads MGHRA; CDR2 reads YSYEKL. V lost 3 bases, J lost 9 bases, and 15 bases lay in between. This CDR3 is CASSHRVEWGQYF. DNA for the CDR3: TGCGCCAGCAGCCACCGTGTAGAGTGGGGGCAGTACTTC.

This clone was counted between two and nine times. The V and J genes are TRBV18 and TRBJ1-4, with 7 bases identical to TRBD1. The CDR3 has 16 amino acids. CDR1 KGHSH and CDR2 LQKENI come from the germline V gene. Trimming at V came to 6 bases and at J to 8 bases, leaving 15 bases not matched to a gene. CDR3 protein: CASSPDRTQLGEKLFF. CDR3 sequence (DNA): TGTGCCAGCTCTCCGGACAGGACACAATTAGGCGAAAAACTGTTTTTT.

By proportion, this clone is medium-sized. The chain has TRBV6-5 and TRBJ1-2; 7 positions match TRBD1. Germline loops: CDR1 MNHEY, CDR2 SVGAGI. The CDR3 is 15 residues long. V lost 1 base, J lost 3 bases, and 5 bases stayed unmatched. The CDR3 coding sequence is TGTGCCAGCAGTTACTACAGGGGAAGGTACTATGGCTACACCTTC. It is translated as CASSYYRGRYYGYTF.

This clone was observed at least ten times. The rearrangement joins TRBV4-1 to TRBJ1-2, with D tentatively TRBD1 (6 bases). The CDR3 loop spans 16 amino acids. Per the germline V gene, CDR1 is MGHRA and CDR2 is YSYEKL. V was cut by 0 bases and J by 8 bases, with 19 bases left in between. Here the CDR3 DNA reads TGCGCCAGCAGCCAAGAGGTTACAGGGCCCTTAAAGGGCTACACCTTC. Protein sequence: CASSQEVTGPLKGYTF.

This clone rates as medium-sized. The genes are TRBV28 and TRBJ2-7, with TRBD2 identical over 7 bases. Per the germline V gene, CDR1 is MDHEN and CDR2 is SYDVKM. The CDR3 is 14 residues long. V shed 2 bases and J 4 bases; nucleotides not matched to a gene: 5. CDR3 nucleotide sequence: TGTGCCAGCAGTTTAACCGGGGGGAAATACGAGCAGTACTTC. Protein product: CASSLTGGKYEQYF.

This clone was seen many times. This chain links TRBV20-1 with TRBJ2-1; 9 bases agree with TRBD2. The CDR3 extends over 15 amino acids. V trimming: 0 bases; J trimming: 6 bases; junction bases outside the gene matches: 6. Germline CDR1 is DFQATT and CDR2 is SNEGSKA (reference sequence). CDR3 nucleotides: TGCAGTGCTAGAGATTTTAGCGGGAGAGCCAATGAGCAGTTCTTC. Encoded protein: CSARDFSGRANEQFF.

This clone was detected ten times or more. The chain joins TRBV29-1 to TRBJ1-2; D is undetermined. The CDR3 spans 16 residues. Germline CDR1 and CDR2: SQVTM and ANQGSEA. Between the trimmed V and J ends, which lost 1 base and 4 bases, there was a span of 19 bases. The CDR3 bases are TGCAGCGTTGAAGGAATAAAAGGCAGAACGGCCTATGGCTACACCTTC. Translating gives CSVEGIKGRTAYGYTF. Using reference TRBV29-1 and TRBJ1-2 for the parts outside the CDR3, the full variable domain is SAVISQKPSRDICQRGTSLTIQCQVDSQVTMMFWYRQQPGQSLTLIATANQGSEATYESGFVIDKFPISRPNLTFSTLTVSNMSPEDSSIYLCSVEGIKGRTAYGYTFGSGTRLTVV.

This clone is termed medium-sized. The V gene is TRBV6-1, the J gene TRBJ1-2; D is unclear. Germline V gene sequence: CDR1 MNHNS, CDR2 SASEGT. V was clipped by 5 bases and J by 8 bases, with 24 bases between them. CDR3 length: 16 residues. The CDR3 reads CASSINLVLSTPGYTF. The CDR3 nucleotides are TGTGCCAGCAGTATAAATTTAGTATTATCCACTCCCGGCTACACCTTC.

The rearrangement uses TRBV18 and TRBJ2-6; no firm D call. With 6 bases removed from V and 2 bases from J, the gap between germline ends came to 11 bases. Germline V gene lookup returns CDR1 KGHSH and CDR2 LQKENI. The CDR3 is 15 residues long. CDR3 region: CASSPQSPGANVLTF. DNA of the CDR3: TGTGCCAGCTCCCCCCAATCCCCTGGGGCCAACGTCCTGACTTTC.

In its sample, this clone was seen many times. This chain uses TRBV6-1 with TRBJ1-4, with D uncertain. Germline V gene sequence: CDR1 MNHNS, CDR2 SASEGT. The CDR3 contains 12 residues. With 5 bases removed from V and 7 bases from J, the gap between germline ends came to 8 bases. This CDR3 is CASSYFGEKLFF. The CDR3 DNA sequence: TGTGCCAGCAGTTATTTTGGTGAAAAACTGTTTTTT.

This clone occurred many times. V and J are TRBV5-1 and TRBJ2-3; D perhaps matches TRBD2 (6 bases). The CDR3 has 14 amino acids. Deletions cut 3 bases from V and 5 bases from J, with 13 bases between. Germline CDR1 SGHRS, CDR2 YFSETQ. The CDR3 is CASSSLGGRDTQYF. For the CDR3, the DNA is TGCGCCAGCAGCTCCCTTGGGGGGAGAGATACGCAGTATTTT.

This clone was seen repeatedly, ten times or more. The CDR3 nucleotides are TGTGCTAGTGGTTTGGATAGGAAGTACGAGCAGTTCTTC. This codes for CASGLDRKYEQFF. The chain recombines TRBV12-5 with TRBJ2-1; D gene unclear. The CDR3 contains 13 residues. Germline V gives CDR1 LGHNT, CDR2 FRNRAP. Trimming removed 1 base at V and 10 bases at J, with 11 bases between.

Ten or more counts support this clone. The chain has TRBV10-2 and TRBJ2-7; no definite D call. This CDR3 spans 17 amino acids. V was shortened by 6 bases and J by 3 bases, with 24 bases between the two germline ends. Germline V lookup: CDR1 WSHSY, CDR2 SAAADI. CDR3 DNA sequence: TGCGCCAGCAGCGATACCGCTTATGCGCCCTCCCTCTACGAGCAGTACTTC. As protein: CASSDTAYAPSLYEQYF.

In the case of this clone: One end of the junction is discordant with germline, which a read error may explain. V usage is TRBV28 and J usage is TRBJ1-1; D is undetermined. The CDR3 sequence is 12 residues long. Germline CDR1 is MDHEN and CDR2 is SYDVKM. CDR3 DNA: TGTGCCAGCAGTTTGTGGGCCACTGAAGATTCCTTT. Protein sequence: CASSLWATEDSF.

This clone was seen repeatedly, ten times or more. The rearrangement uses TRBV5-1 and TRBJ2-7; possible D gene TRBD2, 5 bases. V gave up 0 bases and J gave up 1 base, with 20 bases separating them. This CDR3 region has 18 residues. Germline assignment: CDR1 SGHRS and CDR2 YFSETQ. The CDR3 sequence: CASSLGPARAVGSYEQYF. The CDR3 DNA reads TGCGCCAGCAGCTTGGGGCCTGCGCGGGCGGTTGGGTCCTACGAGCAGTACTTC.